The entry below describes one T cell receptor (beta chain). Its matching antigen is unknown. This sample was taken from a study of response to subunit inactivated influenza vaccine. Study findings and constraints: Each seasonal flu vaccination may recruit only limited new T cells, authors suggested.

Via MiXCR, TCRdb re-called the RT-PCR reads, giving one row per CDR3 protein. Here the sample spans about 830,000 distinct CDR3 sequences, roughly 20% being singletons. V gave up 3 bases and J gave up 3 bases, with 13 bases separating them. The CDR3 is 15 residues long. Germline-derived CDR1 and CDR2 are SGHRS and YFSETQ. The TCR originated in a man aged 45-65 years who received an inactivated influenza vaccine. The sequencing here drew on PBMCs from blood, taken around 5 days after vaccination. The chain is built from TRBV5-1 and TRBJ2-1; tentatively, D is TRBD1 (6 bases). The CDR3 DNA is TGCGCCAGCAGCTCCTCGAGAGGGGGCTACAATGAGCAGTTCTTC. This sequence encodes CASSSSRGGYNEQFF.